The clone carrying this T cell receptor beta chain was counted between two and nine times. This sample was taken from a study of blood T cell repertoires in COVID-19. With 3 bases removed from V and 2 bases from J, the gap between germline ends came to 7 bases. Germline V CDR1 and CDR2: KGHSH, LQKENI. The CDR3 is made up of 13 amino acids. Source study methods: Estimates of nucleated cell counts were drawn from the amplification of reference gene primers. Sequenced by immunoSEQ multiplex PCR; TCRdb stores in-frame clones only, minus some. V and J calls and clone size come straight from that table; D and trimming were deduced from the DNA. Among over 250,000 clones listed, 70% to 75% were seen once.

The sequenced sample was peripheral blood. This clonotype was sampled from a woman at least 80 years old with acute or convalescent COVID-19. The gene calls are TRBV18 and TRBJ2-5; D uncertain. DNA for the CDR3: TGTGCCAGCTCACCGCTCACTCAAGAGACCCAGTACTTC. The encoded protein is CASSPLTQETQYF.